Shown below are 13 T cell receptor beta chains from a single sample sequenced in a study of cytomegalovirus exposure and HLA in healthy donors. Researchers ran the PCR with 60 Vbeta and 13 Jbeta primers. Clones were sequenced by immunoSEQ multiplex PCR, and TCRdb holds only the in-frame ones, with some missing. Of some 100,000 clones listed, 76% were seen once; the top ten hold roughly 12%. Sequencing used PBMCs. These receptors were collected from a middle-aged woman in good health and CMV-seropositive.

The rearrangement uses TRBV5-1 and TRBJ2-5; 13 bases align to TRBD2. The junction had 7 bases not matched to a gene; V was cut back by 1 base and J by 4 bases. Germline V gene lookup returns CDR1 SGHRS and CDR2 YFSETQ. CDR3 size: 17 residues. The CDR3 nucleotides read TGCGCCAGCAGCTTGCAAATCCGGACTAGCGGGGGAGAGACCCAGTACTTC. Protein: CASSLQIRTSGGETQYF.

The rearrangement joins TRBV18 to TRBJ2-6, with a weak D call TRBD2 (7 bases). V lost 2 bases and J lost 2, with 10 bases in between. This CDR3 spans 16 amino acids. CDR1 KGHSH and CDR2 LQKENI come from the germline V gene. The CDR3, as DNA: TGTGCCAGCTCACCAAGGGGGACTACTGGGGCCAACGTCCTGACTTTC. Its translation: CASSPRGTTGANVLTF.

This chain joins TRBV7-2 and TRBJ2-5; possibly TRBD2 for D (6 bases). V dropped 3 bases and J dropped 5 bases, with 13 bases sitting between them. Germline loops: CDR1 SGHTA, CDR2 FQGNSA. This CDR3 is built from 14 residues. The CDR3 reads CASSFSSGGETQYF. As DNA, the CDR3 is TGTGCCAGCAGCTTCTCGTCTGGGGGGGAGACCCAGTACTTC.

The V and J genes are TRBV18 and TRBJ1-1, with a possible D match to TRBD1 (5 bases). This CDR3 is 12 amino acids long. V lost 1 base to trimming and J lost 11 bases, with 11 bases between them. Per the germline V gene, CDR1 is KGHSH and CDR2 is LQKENI. CDR3 DNA sequence: TGTGCCAGCTCACCACTGCAGGGTCGCGCTTTCTTT. It encodes CASSPLQGRAFF. The variable domain in full, with the rest retrieved from reference TRBV18 and TRBJ1-1, is NAGVMQNPRHLVRRRGQEARLRCSPMKGHSHVYWYRQLPEEGLKFMVYLQKENIIDESGMPKERFSAEFPKEGPSILRIQQVVRGDSAAYFCASSPLQGRAFFGQGTRLTVV.

The V call is TRBV5-4, the J call TRBJ2-7, with 8 bases lining up with TRBD2. Trimming cost V 3 bases and J 2 bases; bases outside gene matches: 1. CDR1 is SGHNT, CDR2 YYREEE, per germline (reference sequence). The CDR3 spans 13 residues. CDR3 DNA sequence: TGTGCCAGCAGCTCCGGGGGGGCCTACGAGCAGTACTTC. It encodes CASSSGGAYEQYF.

The genes are TRBV7-2 and TRBJ1-1; the D gene is possibly TRBD1 (6 bases). The V end lost 3 bases, the J end lost 1 base, and 9 bases lay between the germline ends. The CDR3 totals 14 residues. Per germline, CDR1 SGHTA and CDR2 FQGNSA. CDR3 residues: CASSLGHQNTEAFF. The CDR3 nucleotides read TGTGCCAGCAGCTTGGGACACCAGAACACTGAAGCTTTCTTT. The variable domain in full, with the rest retrieved from reference TRBV7-2 and TRBJ1-1, is GAGVSQSPSNKVTEKGKDVELRCDPISGHTALYWYRQSLGQGLEFLIYFQGNSAPDKSGLPSDRFSAERTGGSVSTLTIQRTQQEDSAVYLCASSLGHQNTEAFFGQGTRLTVV.

The chain recombines TRBV5-5 with TRBJ1-5; D is perhaps TRBD1 (5 bases). From germline, CDR1 is SGHKS and CDR2 YYEKEE (reference sequence). Trimming shortened V by 2 bases and J by 4 bases, and 13 bases separated the two germline ends. The CDR3 has 15 amino acids. The CDR3 loop is CASSLQVRGNQPQHF. CDR3 in DNA: TGTGCCAGCAGCTTACAGGTTAGAGGTAATCAGCCCCAGCATTTT.

This clone was seen just once. The genes are TRBV19 and TRBJ1-2; 8 bases are a match to TRBD1. Germline V gene sequence: CDR1 LNHDA, CDR2 SQIVND (reference sequence). The ends lost 10 bases at V and 2 bases at J; junction bases unmatched: 9. CDR3 length equals 14 residues. CDR3 region: CATYRTGSNYGYTF. The CDR3 DNA follows: TGTGCCACCTACCGGACAGGGTCCAACTATGGCTACACCTTC.

The chain's CDR3 is CSVGEGTRETQYF. As DNA, the CDR3 is TGCAGCGTGGGTGAAGGTACTAGGGAGACCCAGTACTTC. The chain couples TRBV29-1 to TRBJ2-5; D is possibly TRBD2 (5 bases). The CDR3 is made up of 13 amino acids. V lost 6 bases and J lost 5, with 16 bases in between. CDR1 is SQVTM, CDR2 ANQGSEA, per germline.

The rearrangement links TRBV5-6 to TRBJ2-5; 8 positions agree with TRBD1. The germline gives CDR1 SGHDT, CDR2 YYEEEE. V lost 5 bases, J lost 3 bases, and 9 bases stayed unmatched. This CDR3 spans 15 amino acids. The CDR3 spells CASSRRTGFKETQYF. In nucleotides, the CDR3 is TGTGCCAGCAGTCGTCGGACAGGGTTCAAAGAGACCCAGTACTTC.

The rearrangement links TRBV5-1 to TRBJ2-5, with 13 nucleotides matching TRBD2. V shed 4 bases and J 5 bases; nucleotides not matched to a gene: 5. The CDR3 runs 15 residues. CDR1 SGHRS and CDR2 YFSETQ come from the germline V gene. The CDR3 loop reads CASSLGLAGAETQYF. CDR3 sequence (DNA): TGCGCCAGCAGCCTAGGACTAGCGGGGGCGGAGACCCAGTACTTC.

The rearrangement joins TRBV6-6 to TRBJ1-2; D uncertain. V was cut by 5 bases and J by 3 bases, with 13 bases left in between. This CDR3 is built from 14 residues. Germline V CDR1 and CDR2: MNHNY, SVGAGI (reference sequence). The CDR3 DNA sequence: TGTGCCAGCAGTCCCCCGGGGAGGTACTATGGCTACACCTTC. Translated, it gives CASSPPGRYYGYTF.

V gene TRBV30 combines with J gene TRBJ2-1, with 9 positions matching TRBD1. Per germline, CDR1 GTSNPN and CDR2 SVGIG (reference sequence). The CDR3 runs 15 residues. V dropped 0 bases and J dropped 7; count of bases not matched to a gene: 7. CDR3 in amino acids: CAWSVGGQGQNEQFF. For the CDR3, the DNA is TGTGCCTGGAGTGTAGGGGGACAGGGCCAAAATGAGCAGTTCTTC.